Listed below are T cell receptor beta chains from one sample, sequenced in a study of shared clonotypes between healthy human individuals. Profiling relied on immunoSEQ multiplex PCR, and the TCRdb table lists in-frame clones only, not all of them. The table has just over 2,000,000 clones, about 95% seen once. The sample consisted of naive CD8+ T cells sorted from blood. The source of these receptors is a man aged 18-30 years in good health. Each CDR3 is given with its conserved first and last residue. D genes are given only for firm matches. Clone size is not always given. Where it is, it says once, few, many or a class for expanded clones.

V gene	clone size	D gene	J gene	CDR3 DNA	CDR3 protein
TRBV7-9	.	.	TRBJ2-1	TGTGCCAGCAGCCTCCTTTCGGGGGAGCTTCCGGATGAGCAGTTCTTC	CASSLLSGELPDEQFF
TRBV15	.	.	TRBJ2-7	TGTGCCACCAGCAGCAGGGTTTCCTACGAGCAGTACTTC	CATSSRVSYEQYF
TRBV11-2	once	.	TRBJ1-2	TGTGCCAGCAGCTTATTAGGCGGCTACACCTTC	CASSLLGGYTF
TRBV9	.	TRBD1	TRBJ2-1	TGTGCCAGCAGCGTACTCGGGACAGTATCCTACAATGAGCAGTTCTTC	CASSVLGTVSYNEQFF
TRBV4-1	.	.	TRBJ1-2	TGCGCCAGCAGCCCTATGGGGCCAGGGATAGGCTACACCTTC	CASSPMGPGIGYTF
TRBV10-2	.	.	TRBJ2-7	TGCGCCACCGAAGACTACGAGCAGTACTTC	CATEDYEQYF
TRBV7-9	.	.	TRBJ1-4	TGTGCCAGCAGCCCCGGGCAGGCCATTAATGAAAAACTGTTTTTT	CASSPGQAINEKLFF
TRBV7-9	.	TRBD1	TRBJ2-5	TGTGCCAGCATCCCCGATGGAGACAGGGGTCACGTTGGGGAGACCCAGTACTTC	CASIPDGDRGHVGETQYF
TRBV6-5	.	TRBD1	TRBJ2-7	TGTGCCAGCAGCCCTGACAGGGGCCTCTCCTACGAGCAGTACTTC	CASSPDRGLSYEQYF
TRBV6-1	.	TRBD2	TRBJ2-1	TGTGCCAGCAGTGAAGTTGCGGGAGGGCCCTACAATGAGCAGTTCTTC	CASSEVAGGPYNEQFF
TRBV6-5	.	TRBD1	TRBJ1-1	TGTGCCAGCAGTTACGACAGGGAGAGCACTGAAGCTTTCTTT	CASSYDRESTEAFF
TRBV9	.	.	TRBJ1-2	TGTGCCAGCAGCGTAGGGGCAGGGCCTAACTATGGCTACACCTTC	CASSVGAGPNYGYTF
TRBV6-5	few	.	TRBJ1-6	TGTGCCAGCAGCCCCGGGGGGGCTTCACCCCTCCACTTT	CASSPGGASPLHF
TRBV5-1	few	TRBD1	TRBJ2-7	TGCGCCAGCAGCTTGGCCGGGACAGCCTACGAGCAGTACTTC	CASSLAGTAYEQYF
TRBV7-9	.	.	TRBJ1-1	TGTGCCAGCAGCTTAGCAGGGACGGGGTACGCTGAAGCTTTCTTT	CASSLAGTGYAEAFF
TRBV5-4	.	TRBD1	TRBJ2-1	TGTGCCAGCAGGAAACCGGGACAGGGGGCGGATGAGCAGTTCTTC	CASRKPGQGADEQFF
TRBV15	.	TRBD1	TRBJ1-6	TGTGCCACCAGCACCAGACAGGGGTATTCACCCCTCCACTTT	CATSTRQGYSPLHF